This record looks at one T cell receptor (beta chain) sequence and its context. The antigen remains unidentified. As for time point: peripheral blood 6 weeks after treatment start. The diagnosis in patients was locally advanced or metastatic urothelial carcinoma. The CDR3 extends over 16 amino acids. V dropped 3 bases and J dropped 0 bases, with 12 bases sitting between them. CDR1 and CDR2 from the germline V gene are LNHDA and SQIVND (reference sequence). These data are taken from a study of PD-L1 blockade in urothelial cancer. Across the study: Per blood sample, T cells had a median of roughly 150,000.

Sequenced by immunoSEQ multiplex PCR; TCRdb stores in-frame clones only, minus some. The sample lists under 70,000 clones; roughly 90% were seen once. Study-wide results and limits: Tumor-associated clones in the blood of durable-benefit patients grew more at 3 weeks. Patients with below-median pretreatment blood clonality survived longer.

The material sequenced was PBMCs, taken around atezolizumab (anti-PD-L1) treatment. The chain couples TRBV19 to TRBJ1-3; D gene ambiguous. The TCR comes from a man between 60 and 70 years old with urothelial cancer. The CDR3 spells CASSIAGSSSGNTIYF. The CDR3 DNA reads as TGTGCCAGTAGTATCGCTGGTTCTAGCTCTGGAAACACCATATATTTT.